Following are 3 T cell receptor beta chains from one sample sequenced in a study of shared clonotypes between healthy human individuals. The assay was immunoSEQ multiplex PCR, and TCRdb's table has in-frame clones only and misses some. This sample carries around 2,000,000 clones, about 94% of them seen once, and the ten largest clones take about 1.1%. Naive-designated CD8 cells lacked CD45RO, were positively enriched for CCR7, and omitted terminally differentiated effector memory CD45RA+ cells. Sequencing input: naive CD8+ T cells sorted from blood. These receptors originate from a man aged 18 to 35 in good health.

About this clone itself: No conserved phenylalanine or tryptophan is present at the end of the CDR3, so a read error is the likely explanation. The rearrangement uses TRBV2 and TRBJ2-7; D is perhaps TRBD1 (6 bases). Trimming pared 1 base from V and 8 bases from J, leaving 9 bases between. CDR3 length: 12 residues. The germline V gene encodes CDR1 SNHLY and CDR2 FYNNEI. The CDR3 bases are TGTGCCAGCAGTGAAGTGACAGGTCAGCAGTACCTC. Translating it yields CASSEVTGQQYL.

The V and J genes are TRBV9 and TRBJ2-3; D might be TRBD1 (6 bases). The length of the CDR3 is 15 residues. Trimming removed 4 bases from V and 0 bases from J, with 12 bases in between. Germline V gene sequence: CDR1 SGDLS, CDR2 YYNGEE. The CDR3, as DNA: TGTGCCAGCAGCACAGAGGGGACAAGCACAGATACGCAGTATTTT. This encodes CASSTEGTSTDTQYF.

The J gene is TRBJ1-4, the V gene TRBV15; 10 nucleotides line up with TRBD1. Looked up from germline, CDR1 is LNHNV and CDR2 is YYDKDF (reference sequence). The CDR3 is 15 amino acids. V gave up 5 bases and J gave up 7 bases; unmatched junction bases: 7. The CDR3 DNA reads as TGTGCCACCAGCGACGACAGGGGGCTGGGTGAAAAACTGTTTTTT. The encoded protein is CATSDDRGLGEKLFF.